These 5 T cell receptor beta chains were sequenced from one sample in a study of blood T cell repertoires in COVID-19. TCRdb's table, derived via immunoSEQ multiplex PCR, lists solely in-frame clones and lacks some. The sample consists of 120,000 to 150,000 clones, 85% of them appearing once. The source material was peripheral blood. These receptors came from a man between 45 and 60 years old with acute or convalescent COVID-19.

The chain is built from TRBV14 and TRBJ2-5, with TRBD2 matching 16 bases. CDR1 is SGHDN, CDR2 FVKESK, per germline. V lost 3 bases to trimming and J lost 5 bases; unmatched junction nucleotides: 12. The CDR3 is 19 amino acids. This CDR3 reads CASSQMTGLAGGPRETQYF. DNA of the CDR3: TGTGCCAGCAGCCAGATGACGGGACTAGCGGGAGGGCCGCGGGAGACCCAGTACTTC.

This clone was counted a few times. The rearrangement joins TRBV6-5 to TRBJ2-3; D remains unclear. Germline CDR1 is MNHEY and CDR2 is SVGAGI. Trimming removed 3 bases from V and 6 bases from J, with 4 bases in between. The CDR3 loop spans 11 amino acids. CDR3 in amino acids: CASSYMDTQYF. In DNA, the CDR3 is TGTGCCAGCAGTTATATGGATACGCAGTATTTT.

V and J are TRBV12-3 or TRBV12-4 and TRBJ1-1, with D possibly TRBD1 on 5 matching bases. CDR3 length: 13 residues. Trimming took off 5 bases at V and 12 bases at J, with 19 bases between the two ends. The DNA of the CDR3 is TGTGCCAGCAGTCGGACTGCAGGGAGGGAAACTTTCTTT. It codes for CASSRTAGRETFF.

V is TRBV11-2 and J is TRBJ1-3; D not certain. CDR3 length: 12 residues. The V end lost 5 bases, the J end lost 4 bases, and 6 bases lay between the germline ends. Looked up from germline, CDR1 is SGHAT and CDR2 is FQNNGV. CDR3 DNA sequence: TGTGCCAGCAGCGAACAGGGAAACACCATATATTTT. It is translated as CASSEQGNTIYF.

V is TRBV6-5 and J is TRBJ1-2, with a weak D call TRBD1 (5 bases). The V end lost 8 bases, the J end lost 6 bases, and 19 bases lay between the germline ends. The germline V gene has CDR1 MNHEY and CDR2 SVGAGI. The CDR3 has 14 residues. The CDR3 sequence is CASESRGSLHGYTF. The CDR3 DNA reads TGTGCCAGCGAAAGCCGGGGGTCCTTGCATGGCTACACCTTC.